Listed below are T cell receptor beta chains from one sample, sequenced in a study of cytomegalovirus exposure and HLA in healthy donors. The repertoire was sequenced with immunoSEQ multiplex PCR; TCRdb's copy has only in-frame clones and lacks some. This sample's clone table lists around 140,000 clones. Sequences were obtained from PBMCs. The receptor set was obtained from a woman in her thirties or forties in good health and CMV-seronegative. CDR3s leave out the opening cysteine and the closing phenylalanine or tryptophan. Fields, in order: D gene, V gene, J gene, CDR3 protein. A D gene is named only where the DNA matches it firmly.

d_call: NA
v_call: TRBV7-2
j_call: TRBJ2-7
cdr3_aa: ASSLGLRGEQY

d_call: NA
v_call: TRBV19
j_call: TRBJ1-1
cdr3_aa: ASIDTEAF

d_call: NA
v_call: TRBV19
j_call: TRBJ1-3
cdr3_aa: ASSPGTNGNTIY

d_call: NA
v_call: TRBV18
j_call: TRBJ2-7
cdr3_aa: ASSSTSSYEQY

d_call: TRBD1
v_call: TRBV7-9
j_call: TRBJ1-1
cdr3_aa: ASSIVQGATEAF

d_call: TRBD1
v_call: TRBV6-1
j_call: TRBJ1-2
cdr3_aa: ASGSGQMSYGYT

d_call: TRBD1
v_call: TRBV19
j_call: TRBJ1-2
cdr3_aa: ATSRQGSAQVYGYT

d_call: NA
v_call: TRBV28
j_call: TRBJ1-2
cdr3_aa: ASSTIRYGYT

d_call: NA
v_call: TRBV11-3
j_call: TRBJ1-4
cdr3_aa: TLRTTNEKLF

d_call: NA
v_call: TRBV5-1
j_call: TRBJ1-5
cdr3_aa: ASSSGGNQPQH

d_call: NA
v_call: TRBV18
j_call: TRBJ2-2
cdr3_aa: ASSPILSSWGDTGELF

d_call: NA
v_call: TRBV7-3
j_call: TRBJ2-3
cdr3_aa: ASSSSPWGGRGTDTQY

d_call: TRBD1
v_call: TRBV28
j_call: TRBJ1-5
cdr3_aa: ASTPGGGNQPQH

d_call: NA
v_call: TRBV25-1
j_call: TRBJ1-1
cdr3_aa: ASSESLVGGTEAF

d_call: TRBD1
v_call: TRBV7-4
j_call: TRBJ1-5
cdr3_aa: ASSPSGIQGDDQPQH

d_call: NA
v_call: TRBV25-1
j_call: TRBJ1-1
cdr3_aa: ASGHFEAF

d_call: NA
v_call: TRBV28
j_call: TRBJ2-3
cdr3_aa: ASTVGRDTQY

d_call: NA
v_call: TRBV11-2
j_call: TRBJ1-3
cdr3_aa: ASSTAGSSGNTIY

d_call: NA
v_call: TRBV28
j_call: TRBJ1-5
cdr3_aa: ASSLGATVPGGQPQH

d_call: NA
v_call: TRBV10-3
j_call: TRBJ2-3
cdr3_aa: AIKVRESTDTQY

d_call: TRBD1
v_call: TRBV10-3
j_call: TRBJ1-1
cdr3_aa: AIRQTGVGNTEAF

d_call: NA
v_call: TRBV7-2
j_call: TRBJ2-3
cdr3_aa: ASSPLPYTDTQY

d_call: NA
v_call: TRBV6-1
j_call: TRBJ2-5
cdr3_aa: ASSEWLLRSETQY

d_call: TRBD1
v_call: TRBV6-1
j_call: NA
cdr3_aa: ASSDPGQGYEQY

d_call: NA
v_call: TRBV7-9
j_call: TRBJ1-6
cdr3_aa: ASSLVEGGSPLH

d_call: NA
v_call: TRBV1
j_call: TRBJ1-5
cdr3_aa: TSSHDRHQVIQPQH

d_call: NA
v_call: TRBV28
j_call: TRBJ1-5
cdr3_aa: ASGTGSQPQH

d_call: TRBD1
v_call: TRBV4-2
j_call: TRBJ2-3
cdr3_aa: ASSQVQGAPGDTQY

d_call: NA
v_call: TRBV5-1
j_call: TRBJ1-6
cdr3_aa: ASSLGQVGGSPLH

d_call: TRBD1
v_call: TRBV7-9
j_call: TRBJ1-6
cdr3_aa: ASSYGTGGLPLH

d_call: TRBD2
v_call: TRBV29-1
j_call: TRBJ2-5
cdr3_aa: SVDGGGAGETQY

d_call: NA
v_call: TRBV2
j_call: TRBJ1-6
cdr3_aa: ASRETGRYYNSPLH

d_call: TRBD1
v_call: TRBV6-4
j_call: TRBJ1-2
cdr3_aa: ASSDSGGFSGYT

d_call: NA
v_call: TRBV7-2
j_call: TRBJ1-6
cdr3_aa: ASSRDTLNNSPLH

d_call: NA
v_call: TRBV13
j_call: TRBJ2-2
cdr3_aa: ASSQLGTNTGELF

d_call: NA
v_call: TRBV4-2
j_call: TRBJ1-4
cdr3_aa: ASSQDPTLLLGEKLF

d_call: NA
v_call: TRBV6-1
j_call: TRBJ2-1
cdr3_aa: ASSAGLYNEQF

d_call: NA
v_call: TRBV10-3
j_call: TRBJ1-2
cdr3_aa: AISEQGDYGYT

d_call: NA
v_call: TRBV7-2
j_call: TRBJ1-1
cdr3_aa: ASSPRIGQTPEAF

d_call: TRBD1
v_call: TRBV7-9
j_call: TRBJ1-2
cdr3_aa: ASSKTGVNYGYT

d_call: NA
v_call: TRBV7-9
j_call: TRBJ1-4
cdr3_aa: ASSLAAGPNEKLF

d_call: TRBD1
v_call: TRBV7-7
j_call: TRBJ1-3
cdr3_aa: ASSLTGRDTIY

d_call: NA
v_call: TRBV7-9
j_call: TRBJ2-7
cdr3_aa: ASSAQGSYEQY

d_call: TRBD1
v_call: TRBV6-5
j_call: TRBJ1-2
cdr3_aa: ASRHTGTVFHGYT

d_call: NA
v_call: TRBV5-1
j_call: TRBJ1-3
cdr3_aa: ASSLTGSGNTIY

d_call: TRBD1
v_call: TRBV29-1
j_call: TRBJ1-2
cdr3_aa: SVGQGSYGYT

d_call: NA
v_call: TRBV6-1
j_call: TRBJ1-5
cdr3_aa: ASSAWANQPQH

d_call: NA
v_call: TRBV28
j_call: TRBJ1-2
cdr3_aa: ASFQVPNYGYT

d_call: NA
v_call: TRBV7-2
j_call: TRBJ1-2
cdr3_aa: ASSAGPTGGGYT

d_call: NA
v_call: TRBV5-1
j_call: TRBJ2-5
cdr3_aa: ASRVPEAETQY

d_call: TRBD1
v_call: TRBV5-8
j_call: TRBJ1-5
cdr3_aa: ASSLRQGGQPQH

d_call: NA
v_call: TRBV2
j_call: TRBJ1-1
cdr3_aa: ASSEVGQGPLVF

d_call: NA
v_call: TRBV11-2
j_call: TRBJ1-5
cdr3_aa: ASSLNRRSGNQPQH

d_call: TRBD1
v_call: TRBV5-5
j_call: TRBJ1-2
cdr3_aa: TSSVTTTGTGYT

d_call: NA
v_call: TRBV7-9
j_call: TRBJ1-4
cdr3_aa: ASSFDSEKLF

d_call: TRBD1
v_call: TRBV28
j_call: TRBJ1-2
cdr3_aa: ASSSGQGAYGYT